The clone carrying this T cell receptor beta chain has a handful of counts. This entry is derived from a study of blood T cell repertoires in COVID-19. Whole-study context: Samples representing acute and convalescent COVID-19 were sourced from the United States, Italy and Spain.

Germline CDR1 SGHDT, CDR2 YYEEEE. The CDR3 is 16 amino acids. V dropped 4 bases and J dropped 1; count of bases not matched to a gene: 4. Methods used by the authors: Estimates of nucleated cell counts were drawn from the amplification of reference gene primers. Measured with immunoSEQ multiplex PCR; TCRdb has only the in-frame clones, and not every one. V, J and clone size were drawn from that table, and D and trimming were deduced from the DNA. In the table there are approximately 130,000 clones, about 86% of which are singletons. The source is an older woman with active or convalescent COVID-19. This sequence joins TRBV5-6 and TRBJ2-5; 13 nucleotides align to TRBD2. The sequencing input was peripheral blood. CDR3 nucleotides: TGTGCCAGCAGCCCTGGGACTAGCGGGGTCCAAGAGACCCAGTACTTC. This encodes CASSPGTSGVQETQYF.